This T cell receptor beta chain was captured by sequencing in a study of CD8+ T cells in alopecia areata. Study overall: Dosing spanned 6 to 18 months on tofacitinib, then 6 months off drug. Study results and limitations: Among the top 100, expanded CD8+ clones, as well as scalp clonality, were significantly decreased by tofacitinib.

Note on this clone: As yet, its antigen is unknown.

The authors extracted RNA and reverse transcribed it into cDNA as the sequencing template. Generated by immunoSEQ multiplex PCR, the TCRdb table keeps only in-frame clones and is missing some. The data show approximately 120,000 clones, around 60% seen once. Described treatment: oral pan-JAK inhibitor, 5-10 mg twice daily. As part of sample collection, lesional scalp punch biopsies and peripheral blood were taken from alopecia areata patients. The clonotype was recovered from a human donor with alopecia areata. The specimen was CD4+ T cells sorted from blood, collected at week 4, from a patient treated with tofacitinib.

CDR3 sequence reads: CASSSAGTGGYEQYF. The CDR3 DNA is TGTGCCAGCAGTTCAGCCGGGACAGGGGGCTACGAGCAGTACTTC. The chain joins TRBV28 to TRBJ2-7; 11 bases line up with TRBD1. The germline V gene encodes CDR1 MDHEN and CDR2 SYDVKM. Germline trimming cut 4 bases from V and 3 bases from J; bases unmatched to any gene: 5. This CDR3 spans 15 amino acids.